Presented here are 13 T cell receptor beta chains from one specimen sequenced in a study of cytomegalovirus exposure and HLA in healthy donors. The primer mix had 60 Vbeta and 13 Jbeta primers. Only in-frame clones appear in the TCRdb table, and some are missing; sequencing was by immunoSEQ multiplex PCR. The sample has 100,000 to 150,000 clones, roughly 77% seen once. The source material was PBMCs. These receptors all come from a man in his late teens or twenties in good health and CMV-seronegative.

This chain connects TRBV6-1 to TRBJ1-2; 8 nucleotides agree with TRBD1. The CDR3 runs to 14 residues. Germline V gives CDR1 MNHNS, CDR2 SASEGT. The V and J ends lost 4 bases and 6 bases, in that order; junction bases with no gene match: 7. In DNA form, the CDR3 reads TGTGCCAGCAGTGTTCACGACAGGGGTGATGGCTACACCTTC. Its protein product is CASSVHDRGDGYTF.

In nucleotides, the CDR3 is TGCGCCAGCAGCCAACCGGGACTAGCGGGGGCCTCAGGAGAGACCCAGTACTTC. Translated, it gives CASSQPGLAGASGETQYF. This chain links TRBV4-1 with TRBJ2-5; the match to TRBD2 covers 14 bases. Per the germline V gene, CDR1 is MGHRA and CDR2 is YSYEKL. The CDR3 runs to 18 residues. J was trimmed by 4 bases and V by 2 bases; bases with no gene match: 9.

This clone was recorded a few times. The genes are TRBV4-1 and TRBJ1-2; D might be TRBD1 (6 bases). V dropped 0 bases and J dropped 4 bases, with 15 bases sitting between them. This CDR3 has 16 residues. Looked up from germline, CDR1 is MGHRA and CDR2 is YSYEKL. CDR3 loop: CASSQDQGLGAYGYTF. CDR3 DNA: TGCGCCAGCAGCCAAGATCAGGGCTTGGGGGCCTATGGCTACACCTTC.

This clone was counted a few times. The chain uses TRBV4-1 and TRBJ1-5, with 7 positions matching TRBD1. V gave up 4 bases and J gave up 3 bases; unmatched junction bases: 12. The CDR3 consists of 17 residues. CDR1 is MGHRA, CDR2 YSYEKL, per germline. CDR3 nucleotide sequence: TGCGCCAGCAGCCCAGACCCAGGACAGGCCAACAATCAGCCCCAGCATTTT. It yields the protein CASSPDPGQANNQPQHF.

The CDR3 is CASSPPSYNEQFF. CDR3 sequence (DNA): TGTGCCAGCTCACCCCCTTCCTACAATGAGCAGTTCTTC. The chain is built from TRBV18 and TRBJ2-1; D gene ambiguous. This CDR3 is built from 13 residues. Germline V CDR1 and CDR2: KGHSH, LQKENI. Trimming removed 3 bases from V and 1 base from J, with 4 bases in between.

As concerns this clone: A junction end diverges from the germline sequence, so it may reflect a read error. The V call is TRBV18, the J call TRBJ1-2; 7 positions agree with TRBD1. From germline, CDR1 is KGHSH and CDR2 LQKENI. The CDR3 contains 14 residues. In DNA, the CDR3 is TGTGCCAGCTCACCCGGACAGGCTAATTATGGCTACACCTTC. Its translation is CASSPGQANYGYTF.

The V call is TRBV4-1, the J call TRBJ2-7; 10 bases are shared with TRBD1. The V gene's germline CDR1 is MGHRA and CDR2 YSYEKL. The length of the CDR3 is 17 residues. V lost 1 base to trimming and J lost 6 bases; unmatched junction nucleotides: 12. CDR3 region: CASSQVPGTGVLAEQYF. DNA for the CDR3: TGCGCCAGCAGCCAAGTCCCCGGGACAGGGGTTCTCGCCGAGCAGTACTTC.

This clone was counted a few times. The chain employs TRBV9 and TRBJ2-3; D may be TRBD2 (7 bases). With 3 bases removed from V and 5 bases from J, the gap between germline ends came to 16 bases. The CDR3 is 15 residues long. CDR1 and CDR2 from the germline V gene are SGDLS and YYNGEE. CDR3 residues: CASSDYGGAVDTQYF. The DNA for the CDR3 is TGTGCCAGCAGCGATTATGGGGGGGCGGTAGATACGCAGTATTTT.

V usage is TRBV2 and J usage is TRBJ2-3, with D uncertain. This CDR3 contains 11 residues. Germline V gene lookup returns CDR1 SNHLY and CDR2 FYNNEI. Trimming left V 6 bases short and J 8 bases short, with 9 bases between. The DNA of the CDR3 is TGTGCCAGCAGCGAGGTCGGTACGCAGTATTTT. It codes for CASSEVGTQYF.

The rearrangement links TRBV19 to TRBJ1-5; the match to TRBD1 covers 7 bases. Germline V gene sequence: CDR1 LNHDA, CDR2 SQIVND (reference sequence). The V and J ends lost 4 bases and 4 bases, in that order; junction bases with no gene match: 1. The CDR3 spans 13 residues. CDR3 nucleotide sequence: TGTGCCAGTAGTAAGACAGGGAATCAGCCCCAGCATTTT. Translation: CASSKTGNQPQHF.

J is TRBJ2-3 and V is TRBV5-4; TRBD1 matches 8 bases. The germline CDR1 and CDR2 sequences are SGHNT and YYREEE (reference sequence). V lost 4 bases and J lost 7; bases outside the gene matches: 2. This CDR3 comprises 12 residues. The CDR3 here is CASSRDRHTQYF. The CDR3 nucleotides read TGTGCCAGCAGCCGGGACAGGCATACGCAGTATTTT.

The chain carries TRBV21-1 and TRBJ1-1; the DNA was not compared with TRBD1, the D call given in the table. TRBV21-1 is a pseudogene segment. The length of the CDR3 is 14 residues. Here the CDR3 reads CASRKGTGNTEAFF. The CDR3 bases are TGTGCCAGCAGAAAAGGGACAGGAAACACTGAAGCTTTCTTT.

The V and J genes are TRBV7-3 and TRBJ2-5; D is perhaps TRBD2 (5 bases). V was shortened by 2 bases and J by 3 bases, with 7 bases between the two germline ends. CDR1 is SGHTA, CDR2 FQGTGA, per germline. There are 13 residues in the CDR3. CDR3 nucleotide sequence: TGTGCCAGCAGCTTACGGGGTAAAGAGACCCAGTACTTC. This translates into CASSLRGKETQYF. Using reference TRBV7-3 and TRBJ2-5 for the parts outside the CDR3, the full variable domain is GAGVSQTPSNKVTEKGKYVELRCDPISGHTALYWYRQSLGQGPEFLIYFQGTGAADDSGLPNDRFFAVRPEGSVSTLKIQRTERGDSAVYLCASSLRGKETQYFGPGTRLLVL.